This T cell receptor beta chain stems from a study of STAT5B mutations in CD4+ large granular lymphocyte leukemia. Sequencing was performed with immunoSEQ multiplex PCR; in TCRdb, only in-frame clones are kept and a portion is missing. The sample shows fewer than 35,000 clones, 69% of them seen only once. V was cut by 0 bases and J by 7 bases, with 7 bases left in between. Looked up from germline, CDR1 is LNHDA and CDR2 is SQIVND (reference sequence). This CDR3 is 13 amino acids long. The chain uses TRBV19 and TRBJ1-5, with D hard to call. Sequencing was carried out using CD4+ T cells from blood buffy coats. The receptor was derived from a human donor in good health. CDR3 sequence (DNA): TGTGCCAGTAGTATAGAAGGAGGCCAGCCCCAGCATTTT. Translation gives CASSIEGGQPQHF.